The source of this TCR beta chain is a study of shared clonotypes between healthy human individuals. Study-wide results and limits: Sampling involved blood alone; tissue repertoires likely differ. Non-shared clonotypes displayed generation probabilities falling below those of clonotypes present in all four donors. Memory subsets generally showed smaller estimated richness than naive subsets did. Naive CD4 clonotypes were shared across several donors at around 5.4%.

The protocol was immunoSEQ multiplex PCR, while the TCRdb copy is restricted to in-frame clones and leaves out a portion. The sample holds some 660,000 clones, more than 70% seen once. The CDR3 runs to 13 residues. Looked up from germline, CDR1 is SSHAT and CDR2 is FNYEAQ (reference sequence). V lost 7 bases, J lost 5 bases, and 15 bases lay in between. About this clone itself: Its antigen is unidentified.

This clonotype was obtained from a woman under 40 in good health. The chain combines TRBV7-7 with TRBJ2-7; D is ambiguous. Sequencing was done on a sample of memory CD4+ T cells sorted from blood. The subset is: CD45RA-negative fraction. The DNA of the CDR3 is TGTGCCAGCATTGGTTTGGTGGGTAACGAGCAGTACTTC. Translated: CASIGLVGNEQYF.